The sequence of this T cell receptor (beta chain) was determined in a study of T cell repertoires in cytomegalovirus infection. Looking at the study overall: The authors relied on CMV epitopes, both recently identified HLA-C-restricted and well-studied HLA-B-restricted. Matching HLA type and CMV infection were both indicated by public TCR beta signatures.

General observations from the study: CMV-specific HLA-C-restricted TCR beta clonotypes dominated the ex vivo response.

The CDR3 has 16 residues. CDR1 MDHEN and CDR2 SYDVKM come from the germline V gene. V was shortened by 4 bases and J by 0 bases, with 13 bases between the two germline ends. In TCRdb, the reads were re-called with MiXCR into one record per CDR3 protein. The data contain around 710,000 distinct CDR3 sequences, 25% to 30% of them singletons. Only a few counts were recorded for this clonotype. What it binds is unknown. The TCR originated in a human donor in good health (CMV status not recorded). Some clones in this sample may be carry-over from other donors' samples. This rearrangement joins TRBV28 to TRBJ2-4; D is possibly TRBD1 (5 bases). The sequences come from cultured CD8+ T cells from PBMCs, collected from culture after CMV antigen stimulation. The CDR3 loop reads CASSYPRVIAKNIQYF. CDR3 in DNA: TGTGCCAGCAGTTACCCCAGGGTAATAGCCAAAAACATTCAGTACTTC.